The T cell receptor (beta chain) described here comes from a study of radiotherapy plus CTLA-4 blockade in lung cancer listed by TCRdb under 2018. The study in broad terms: Among the enrolled patients, around 17% had an objective response, and 31% reached disease control.

Worth noting for this clone: What antigen it recognizes has not been identified. No per-base quality is available; no much larger clone lies one base away.

The study tested focal radiation therapy combined with CTLA-4 blockade (ipilimumab) in patients with chemo-refractory metastatic non-small-cell lung cancer. Beyond this particular receptor, the publication reports: The strongest predictors of response, as reported, were early dynamic changes in blood T cell clones along with a rise in serum interferon-beta after radiation. After treatment with radiotherapy and ipilimumab, TCR clones that originated in tumors expanded in peripheral blood.

Clipping removes 7 bases from V and 1 base from J, with 12 as the unmatched junction base count. The CDR3 holds 16 amino acids from the cysteine to the phenylalanine. Here the CDR3 DNA is all that survives: 48 bases in frame from base 1. The germline V gene (reference sequence) specifies LNHDA as CDR1 and SQIVND as CDR2. Library generation was performed with the immunoSEQ multiplex PCR assay. TCRdb re-hosts the immuneACCESS table, in-frame sequences only. Its copies lack some clones; in the studies checked, an unresolved V gene accounts for under half of them, and the cause for the rest is not known. For this sample the table gives about 87,000 clones, of which around 90% were detected only once. The top ten clones comprise around 15% of the sample.

Here the sequenced sample was peripheral blood, taken from a patient treated with radiotherapy plus ipilimumab. The receptor's source is a human donor with non-small cell lung cancer that progressed on radiotherapy plus ipilimumab. The chain is encoded by TRBV19 joined to TRBJ1-2, and 7 junctional nucleotides match TRBD1. At the DNA level, the sequence is TGTGCCAGTACCGAATCCACAGGGGCCAGTAACTATGGCTACACCTTC. Its product reads: CASTESTGASNYGYTF. With the portions outside the CDR3 filled from the reference TRBV19 and TRBJ1-2 genes, the complete variable region becomes DGGITQSPKYLFRKEGQNVTLSCEQNLNHDAMYWYRQDPGQGLRLIYYSQIVNDFQKGDIAEGYSVSREKKESFPLTVTSAQKNPTAFYLCASTESTGASNYGYTFGSGTRLTVV.